One and the same sample provided the 11 T cell receptor beta chains below, sequenced in a study of T-cell memory formation after mild COVID-19. TCRdb fed the 5' RACE reads into MiXCR, producing one record per CDR3 protein. The sample holds 35,000 to 50,000 distinct CDR3 sequences; roughly 7% are singletons and the top ten take about 0.84%. Sequenced: PBMCs or a T cell subset sorted from them (not recorded which). The source of these receptors is an adult who had mild COVID-19 (a few samples of this study predate the infection). Cell type and time point are not known.

This clonotype appeared many times. V usage is TRBV12-3 or TRBV12-4 and J usage is TRBJ2-7; 10 positions agree with TRBD2. CDR3 size: 15 residues. After removal of 5 bases from V and 2 bases from J, the junction contained 6 bases not matched to a gene. The CDR3 protein is CASSPSSGGPYEQYF. The CDR3 nucleotides are TGTGCCAGCAGTCCTTCTAGCGGGGGTCCCTACGAGCAGTACTTC.

In its sample, this clonotype ranks as medium-sized. The chain links TRBV4-2 to TRBJ2-5; TRBD2 agrees at 9 bases. Germline lookup yields CDR1 LGHNA and CDR2 YNFKEQ. CDR3 length: 17 amino acids. V lost 1 base, J lost 0 bases, and 6 bases stayed unmatched. CDR3 coding DNA: TGTGCCAGCAGCCAAGGACAGAGACTAGCGGACCAAGAGACCCAGTACTTC. It yields the protein CASSQGQRLADQETQYF.

This clonotype was seen repeatedly, ten times or more. The chain employs TRBV30 and TRBJ1-2, with D tentatively TRBD1 (6 bases). The V end was cut by 1 base, the J end by 4 bases, with 13 bases between. There are 14 residues in the CDR3. Germline CDR1 reads GTSNPN; CDR2 reads SVGIG (reference sequence). Written as DNA, the CDR3 is TGTGCCTGGAGTGACGGGGGGCGCGGCTATGGCTACACCTTC. Amino acid sequence: CAWSDGGRGYGYTF.

This clonotype was detected many times. The V and J genes are TRBV7-9 and TRBJ2-7; D not resolved. Germline V gene data show CDR1 as SEHNR and CDR2 as FQNEAQ (reference sequence). V gave up 1 base and J gave up 2 bases, with 18 bases separating them. The CDR3 is 17 residues long. This chain's CDR3 is CASSLGHQNIGAYEQYF. CDR3 DNA sequence: TGTGCCAGCAGCTTAGGGCACCAGAATATTGGAGCCTACGAGCAGTACTTC.

There are a few counts of this clonotype. CDR3 protein: CASSKDKENSPLHF. In nucleotides, the CDR3 is TGTGCCAGCTCAAAGGACAAGGAGAATTCACCCCTCCACTTT. V and J are TRBV18 and TRBJ1-6; a weak D match, TRBD1 (5 bases). The V gene's germline CDR1 is KGHSH and CDR2 LQKENI. This CDR3 contains 14 residues. Trimming pared 5 bases from V and 7 bases from J, leaving 12 bases between. The variable domain in full, completed from reference TRBV18 and TRBJ1-6, reads NAGVMQNPRHLVRRRGQEARLRCSPMKGHSHVYWYRQLPEEGLKFMVYLQKENIIDESGMPKERFSAEFPKEGPSILRIQQVVRGDSAAYFCASSKDKENSPLHFGNGTRLTVT.

This clonotype was recorded many times. The chain combines TRBV5-1 with TRBJ2-7; 8 nucleotides agree with TRBD2. The junction had 6 bases not matched to a gene; V was cut back by 7 bases and J by 3 bases. This CDR3 is 13 amino acids long. CDR1 is SGHRS, CDR2 YFSETQ, per germline. The CDR3 sequence is CASSETSDYEQYF. The CDR3 DNA reads as TGCGCCAGCTCGGAGACTAGCGACTACGAGCAGTACTTC. Full variable domain (outside the CDR3, taken from reference TRBV5-1 and TRBJ2-7): KAGVTQTPRYLIKTRGQQVTLSCSPISGHRSVSWYQQTPGQGLQFLFEYFSETQRNKGNFPGRFSGRQFSNSRSEMNVSTLELGDSALYLCASSETSDYEQYFGPGTRLTVT.

This clonotype is labeled medium-sized. The chain employs TRBV7-2 and TRBJ2-7, with D possibly TRBD1 on 6 matching bases. The CDR3 consists of 14 residues. Germline V gives CDR1 SGHTA, CDR2 FQGNSA. Deletions cut 1 base from V and 3 bases from J, with 10 bases between. The CDR3 sequence: CASSLVGGVYEQYF. DNA of the CDR3: TGTGCCAGCAGCTTAGTTGGGGGCGTCTACGAGCAGTACTTC.

V usage is TRBV6-2 or TRBV6-3 and J usage is TRBJ1-5, with D unclear. Germline V gene lookup returns CDR1 MNHEY and CDR2 SVGEGT. V was cut by 2 bases and J by 11 bases, with 7 bases left in between. This CDR3 comprises 11 residues. DNA of the CDR3: TGTGCCAGCAGTTACCTGGGGTCCCAGCATTTT. This sequence encodes CASSYLGSQHF.

In its sample, this clonotype was seen a few times. The chain carries TRBV12-3 or TRBV12-4 and TRBJ1-2, with no clear D. The ends were cut back, 5 bases at V and 5 bases at J, with 18 bases in the middle. The CDR3 sequence is 15 residues long. CDR3 sequence: CASSPMTGSGYGYTF. CDR3 coding DNA: TGTGCCAGCAGTCCCATGACGGGTTCGGGATATGGCTACACCTTC.

The table lists this clonotype with many counts. The CDR3 loop is CASSFFGTSRFNEQFF. DNA for the CDR3: TGTGCCAGCAGCTTTTTTGGGACTAGTCGGTTCAATGAGCAGTTCTTC. The gene calls are TRBV5-6 and TRBJ2-1; 8 bases align to TRBD2. Germline V gives CDR1 SGHDT, CDR2 YYEEEE. This CDR3 has 16 amino acids. The J segment lost 6 bases and the V segment lost 2 bases, leaving 10 bases of the junction unmatched.

The sample holds many counts of this clonotype. This rearrangement joins TRBV12-3 or TRBV12-4 to TRBJ1-5; D is ambiguous. This CDR3 has 14 amino acids. V was trimmed by 2 bases and J by 1 base, leaving 6 bases between them. This CDR3 reads CASSLWGSNQPQHF. CDR3 bases: TGTGCCAGCAGTTTATGGGGAAGCAATCAGCCCCAGCATTTT.